These 23 T cell receptor beta chains were all obtained from the same sample, sequenced in a study of blood T cell repertoires in COVID-19. Assay: immunoSEQ multiplex PCR; the TCRdb copy retains only in-frame clones and omits some. Here the sample spans about 400,000 clones, about 88% being singletons. The sample consisted of peripheral blood. All receptors come from a human donor in a cohort sampled during active COVID-19.

This clone was recorded a few times. The rearrangement links TRBV14 to TRBJ1-2, with 9 bases matching TRBD1. Germline-derived CDR1 and CDR2 are SGHDN and FVKESK. The CDR3 loop spans 15 amino acids. After removal of 1 base from V and 4 bases from J, the junction contained 4 bases not matched to a gene. CDR3 sequence reads: CASSQVGTGPYGYTF. The DNA of the CDR3 is TGTGCCAGCAGCCAAGTCGGGACAGGGCCCTATGGCTACACCTTC. The complete variable domain, with remaining parts taken from reference TRBV14 and TRBJ1-2, reads EAGVTQFPSHSVIEKGQTVTLRCDPISGHDNLYWYRRVMGKEIKFLLHFVKESKQDESGMPNNRFLAERTGGTYSTLKVQPAELEDSGVYFCASSQVGTGPYGYTFGSGTRLTVV.

The J gene is TRBJ1-1, the V gene TRBV5-4, with 9 bases matching TRBD1. CDR1 is SGHNT and CDR2 is YYREEE in the germline V gene (reference sequence). The CDR3 sequence is 15 residues long. V shed 4 bases, J shed 2 bases, and the junction held 6 bases outside the gene matches. The CDR3 is CASSGRDRVNTEAFF. The CDR3 region has the DNA TGTGCCAGCAGCGGCCGGGACAGGGTTAACACTGAAGCTTTCTTT.

This clone was recorded once. This chain joins TRBV7-9 and TRBJ1-1, with D maybe TRBD1 (5 bases). V was pared by 0 bases and J by 4 bases, with 12 bases between. The CDR3 is 15 amino acids. From germline, CDR1 is SEHNR and CDR2 FQNEAQ (reference sequence). CDR3 bases: TGTGCCAGCAGCTTAGCGCCCTCGGGGGGCACTGAAGCTTTCTTT. Its protein product is CASSLAPSGGTEAFF.

V and J are TRBV13 and TRBJ1-4; D uncertain. Germline V gene sequence: CDR1 PRHDT, CDR2 FYEKMQ (reference sequence). The length of the CDR3 is 14 residues. V gave up 6 bases and J gave up 4 bases, with 12 bases separating them. In DNA, the CDR3 is TGTGCCAGCAGTCAAAGCATTGGTAATGAAAAACTGTTTTTT. Its translation: CASSQSIGNEKLFF.

The chain carries TRBV5-1 and TRBJ2-2; TRBD1 is a possible D gene (5 bases). Trimming cost V 1 base and J 5 bases, with 15 bases left between them. The CDR3 consists of 16 residues. Looked up from germline, CDR1 is SGHRS and CDR2 is YFSETQ. CDR3 sequence: CASSLQGIFATGELFF. In nucleotides, the CDR3 is TGCGCCAGCAGCTTGCAGGGCATTTTTGCTACCGGGGAGCTGTTTTTT. Variable domain in full (rest from reference TRBV5-1 and TRBJ2-2): KAGVTQTPRYLIKTRGQQVTLSCSPISGHRSVSWYQQTPGQGLQFLFEYFSETQRNKGNFPGRFSGRQFSNSRSEMNVSTLELGDSALYLCASSLQGIFATGELFFGEGSRLTVL.

The chain carries TRBV6-1 and TRBJ1-5; tentatively, D is TRBD1 (5 bases). This CDR3 spans 13 amino acids. Germline CDR1 MNHNS, CDR2 SASEGT. V was clipped by 3 bases and J by 7 bases, with 10 bases between them. The CDR3 DNA follows: TGTGCCAGCAGTGATGGAGGGGTACAGCCCCAGCATTTT. Its protein product is CASSDGGVQPQHF.

This clone was observed a handful of times. The V call is TRBV9, the J call TRBJ2-7; TRBD2 is a possible D gene (5 bases). The V gene's germline CDR1 is SGDLS and CDR2 YYNGEE. The CDR3 runs 14 residues. V was clipped by 0 bases and J by 2 bases, with 9 bases between them. Written as DNA, the CDR3 is TGTGCCAGCAGCGTAGGTGGCGGGCCCTACGAGCAGTACTTC. Translated: CASSVGGGPYEQYF.

The V and J genes are TRBV3-1 (or the pseudogene TRBV3-2) and TRBJ2-2; TRBD2 might be the D (5 bases). Germline CDR1 reads LGHDT; CDR2 reads YNNKEL (reference sequence). The CDR3 runs to 17 residues. With 0 bases removed from V and 7 bases from J, the gap between germline ends came to 18 bases. The CDR3 nucleotides are TGTGCCAGCAGCCAAGAGAGGGTGGCAGGTTTTGTCGGGGAGCTGTTTTTT. Amino acid sequence: CASSQERVAGFVGELFF.

V gene TRBV7-8 combines with J gene TRBJ2-4; possibly TRBD1 for D (6 bases). The CDR3 sequence is 16 residues long. V shed 5 bases and J shed 0 bases, with 14 bases lying between them. Germline values: CDR1 SGHVS, CDR2 FQNEAQ. Here the CDR3 DNA reads TGTGCCAGCAGCCCCCGGACAGCCCTAGCCAAAAACATTCAGTACTTC. Its translation: CASSPRTALAKNIQYF.

The rearrangement joins TRBV2 to TRBJ2-7; the D gene is possibly TRBD1 (8 bases). The CDR3 extends over 14 amino acids. Germline values: CDR1 SNHLY, CDR2 FYNNEI. Trimming shortened V by 4 bases and J by 4 bases, and 14 bases separated the two germline ends. The CDR3 nucleotides read TGTGCCAGCAGTGCCGACAGGGGAGGGTACGAGCAGTACTTC. Residues: CASSADRGGYEQYF.

The chain has TRBV30 and TRBJ2-1; possibly TRBD2 for D (6 bases). The CDR3 has 11 residues. V lost 2 bases to trimming and J lost 9 bases, with 8 bases between them. Germline V gene lookup returns CDR1 GTSNPN and CDR2 SVGIG (reference sequence). The CDR3 region has the DNA TGTGCCTGGAGTCAGCGGGTTGAGCAGTTCTTC. Translating it yields CAWSQRVEQFF.

The gene calls are TRBV5-1 and TRBJ2-2; tentative D call: TRBD2 (6 bases). Trimming stripped 5 bases from V and 6 bases from J, with 8 bases between. CDR1 and CDR2 (germline): SGHRS, YFSETQ. The CDR3 extends over 12 amino acids. For the CDR3, the DNA is TGCGCCAGCAGGGAGGGGCCCGGGGAGCTGTTTTTT. The encoded protein is CASREGPGELFF.

V and J are TRBV11-2 and TRBJ1-2; maybe TRBD1 (6 bases). V shed 5 bases and J shed 8 bases, with 12 bases lying between them. Germline V gives CDR1 SGHAT, CDR2 FQNNGV. The CDR3 has 12 residues. As DNA, the CDR3 is TGTGCCAGCAGCCAACAGGGTGGGGGCTACACCTTC. Its protein product is CASSQQGGGYTF.

The rearrangement uses TRBV6-6 and TRBJ2-1; D gene unclear. V lost 6 bases and J 7 bases, leaving 10 bases between the germline ends. The CDR3 length is 12 residues. Germline values: CDR1 MNHNY, CDR2 SVGAGI (reference sequence). The CDR3 sequence: CASSPLRNEQFF. The CDR3 DNA is TGTGCCAGCAGCCCACTGAGGAATGAGCAGTTCTTC.

The genes are TRBV5-4 and TRBJ2-5, with TRBD2 identical over 11 bases. The CDR3 spans 15 residues. The V and J ends lost 4 bases and 5 bases, in that order; junction bases with no gene match: 7. Germline V gene sequence: CDR1 SGHNT, CDR2 YYREEE (reference sequence). The CDR3 spells CASSIQLAGAETQYF. CDR3 DNA sequence: TGTGCCAGCAGCATTCAACTAGCGGGAGCGGAGACCCAGTACTTC.

The chain links TRBV6-5 to TRBJ2-1; TRBD1 agrees at 7 bases. The CDR3 is 12 residues long. The germline V gene encodes CDR1 MNHEY and CDR2 SVGAGI. V shed 7 bases and J 5 bases; nucleotides not matched to a gene: 2. CDR3 sequence: CASTDRDNEQFF. CDR3 nucleotide sequence: TGTGCCAGCACCGACAGGGACAATGAGCAGTTCTTC.

The chain joins TRBV5-1 to TRBJ1-1; D unclear. The germline V gene has CDR1 SGHRS and CDR2 YFSETQ. V shed 4 bases and J shed 0 bases, with 10 bases lying between them. This CDR3 has 14 amino acids. The CDR3: CASSPTVVNTEAFF. The CDR3, as DNA: TGCGCCAGCAGCCCCACGGTGGTGAACACTGAAGCTTTCTTT.

The V gene is TRBV4-1, the J gene TRBJ1-2; D may be TRBD1 (6 bases). Germline V lookup: CDR1 MGHRA, CDR2 YSYEKL. The CDR3 spans 16 residues. Trimming removed 1 base from V and 3 bases from J, with 15 bases in between. Here the CDR3 DNA reads TGCGCCAGCAGCCAAGGGGAGCGGACAGCACACTATGGCTACACCTTC. This encodes CASSQGERTAHYGYTF.

The chain joins TRBV30 to TRBJ1-6, with 8 bases matching TRBD1. CDR3 length: 15 residues. The trim removed 2 bases at V and 6 bases at J, leaving 6 bases unmatched. The V gene's germline CDR1 is GTSNPN and CDR2 SVGIG (reference sequence). CDR3 sequence (DNA): TGTGCCTGGAGTTTCCAGGGGGCAGGTAATTCACCCCTCCACTTT. It specifies CAWSFQGAGNSPLHF.

The J gene is TRBJ1-1, the V gene TRBV3-1 (or the pseudogene TRBV3-2); a weak D match, TRBD1 (5 bases). Germline CDR1 and CDR2: LGHDT and YNNKEL (reference sequence). The CDR3 contains 15 residues. V was shortened by 1 base and J by 5 bases, with 14 bases between the two germline ends. This CDR3 is CASSQGVGGGTEAFF. CDR3 coding DNA: TGTGCCAGCAGCCAAGGAGTTGGGGGGGGAACTGAAGCTTTCTTT.

The genes are TRBV3-1 (or the pseudogene TRBV3-2) and TRBJ1-6, with a weak D call TRBD1 (5 bases). Per the germline V gene, CDR1 is LGHDT and CDR2 is YNNKEL (reference sequence). V lost 1 base, J lost 7 bases, and 11 bases lay in between. This CDR3 has 15 amino acids. CDR3 amino acids: CASSQVPGPNSPLHF. The CDR3 coding sequence is TGTGCCAGCAGCCAAGTCCCAGGGCCAAATTCACCCCTCCACTTT.

This chain links TRBV25-1 with TRBJ2-1, with 15 bases that match TRBD2. V lost 6 bases, J lost 9 bases, and 9 bases stayed unmatched. Germline CDR1 is MGHDK and CDR2 is SYGVNS. This CDR3 has 16 residues. Written as DNA, the CDR3 is TGTGCCAGCAGCGGGACTAGCGGGAGGTGGACGAGTGAGCAGTTCTTC. Its translation: CASSGTSGRWTSEQFF.

This clone has just one count. This rearrangement joins TRBV5-4 to TRBJ2-7, with D perhaps matching TRBD2 (5 bases). Looked up from germline, CDR1 is SGHNT and CDR2 is YYREEE (reference sequence). The V end lost 3 bases, the J end lost 3 bases, and 16 bases lay between the germline ends. CDR3 size: 15 residues. Here the CDR3 DNA reads TGTGCCAGCAGCTCCGCGACCGAGGGAAACTACGAGCAGTACTTC. This translates into CASSSATEGNYEQYF.